This T cell receptor beta chain was sequenced during a study of regulatory T cells in long-lasting Graves disease. This clonotype has at least ten counts. What it recognizes is unknown. Time point noted: newly diagnosed GD, antithyroid drugs for less than 3 months. Researchers made the TCR library from RNA that was extracted from PBMCs. Notes on the study in general: Researchers examined only peripheral blood and not thyroid tissue. Having few samples may have compromised the accuracy.

Germline-derived CDR1 and CDR2 are DFQATT and SNEGSKA (reference sequence). This CDR3 region has 15 residues. Trimming pared 0 bases from V and 2 bases from J, leaving 14 bases between. Libraries of TCR beta came from iRepertoire HTBI primers plus Arm-PCR of CDR3 regions. Each CDR3 protein gets one entry after TCRdb re-called the multiplex PCR reads with MiXCR. Of 600,000 to 650,000 distinct CDR3 sequences listed, roughly 16% are singletons. This sample was shared with a second study, whose subject was T cells in Graves' hyperthyroidism and ophthalmopathy. This second study notes: In the first-round RT-PCR of the TCR CDR3, the HTBI primer set was used. Most thyroid clonotypes that were expanded above 0.001 also turned up in blood.

This clonotype was sampled from a woman younger than 45 with Graves disease. This material consisted of peripheral blood mononuclear cells (PBMCs), taken at new diagnosis, from a patient treated with antithyroid drugs. V and J are TRBV20-1 and TRBJ2-7; no clear D. CDR3 residues: CSARDRNPAPYEQYF. CDR3 in DNA: TGCAGTGCTAGAGACCGGAATCCAGCCCCCTACGAGCAGTACTTC.